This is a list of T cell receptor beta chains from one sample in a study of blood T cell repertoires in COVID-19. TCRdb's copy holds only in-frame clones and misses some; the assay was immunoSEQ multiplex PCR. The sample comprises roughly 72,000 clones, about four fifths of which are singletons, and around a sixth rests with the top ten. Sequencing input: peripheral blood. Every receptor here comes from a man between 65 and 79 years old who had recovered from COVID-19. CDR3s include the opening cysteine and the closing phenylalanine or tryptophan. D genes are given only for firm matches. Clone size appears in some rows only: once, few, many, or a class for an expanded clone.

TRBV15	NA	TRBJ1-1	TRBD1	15	CATSKGALGQGEAFF	TGTGCCACCAGCAAGGGGGCCCTAGGTCAGGGTGAAGCTTTCTTT
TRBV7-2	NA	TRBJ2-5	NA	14	CASSLIRLGETQYF	TGTGCCAGCAGCTTAATTCGACTCGGAGAGACCCAGTACTTC
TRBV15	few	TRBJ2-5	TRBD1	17	CATSRDLATGGTETQYF	TGTGCCACCAGCAGAGATTTAGCGACAGGGGGCACTGAGACCCAGTACTTC
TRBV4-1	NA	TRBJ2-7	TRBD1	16	CASSQGPPGQGYEQYF	TGCGCCAGCAGCCAAGGGCCCCCGGGACAGGGTTACGAGCAGTACTTC
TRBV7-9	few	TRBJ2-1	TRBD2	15	CASSKERAGYNEQFF	TGTGCCAGCAGCAAGGAAAGAGCGGGGTACAATGAGCAGTTCTTC
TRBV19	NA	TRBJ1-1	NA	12	CASRLRGGEAFF	TGTGCCAGTAGATTGAGGGGAGGTGAAGCTTTCTTT
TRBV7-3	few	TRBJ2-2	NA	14	CASSWTPNTGELFF	TGTGCCAGCAGTTGGACACCGAACACCGGGGAGCTGTTTTTT
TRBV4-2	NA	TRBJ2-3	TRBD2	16	CASSQSAGGSTDTQYF	TGTGCCAGCAGCCAATCCGCGGGGGGAAGCACAGATACGCAGTATTTT
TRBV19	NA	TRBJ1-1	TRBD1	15	CASTPKTGGRTEAFF	TGTGCCAGTACTCCCAAAACAGGGGGCAGAACTGAAGCTTTCTTT
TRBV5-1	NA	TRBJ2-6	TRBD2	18	CASSVGLAGMGGANVLTF	TGCGCCAGCAGCGTGGGACTAGCGGGAATGGGTGGGGCCAACGTCCTGACTTTC
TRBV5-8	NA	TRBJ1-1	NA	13	CASSSGLNTEAFF	TGTGCCAGCAGCTCCGGGTTGAACACTGAAGCTTTCTTT
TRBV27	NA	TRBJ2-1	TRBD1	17	CASSLFGQGSPYNEQFF	TGTGCCAGCAGTTTATTTGGACAGGGAAGTCCCTACAATGAGCAGTTCTTC
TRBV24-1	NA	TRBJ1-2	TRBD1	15	CATSEGQGAPHGYTF	TGTGCCACCAGTGAGGGACAGGGGGCGCCCCATGGCTACACCTTC
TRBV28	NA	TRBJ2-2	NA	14	CASSTPTSTGELFF	TGTGCCAGCAGTACTCCGACATCCACCGGGGAGCTGTTTTTT
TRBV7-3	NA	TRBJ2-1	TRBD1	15	CASSRGQGIYNEQFF	TGTGCCAGCAGCCGAGGACAGGGGATCTACAATGAGCAGTTCTTC
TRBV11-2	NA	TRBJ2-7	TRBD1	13	CASSLGQGQQQYF	TGTGCCAGCAGCTTAGGACAGGGTCAACAGCAGTACTTC
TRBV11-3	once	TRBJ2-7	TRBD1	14	CASSLGDRDHEQYF	TGTGCCAGCAGCTTAGGGGACAGGGACCACGAGCAGTACTTC
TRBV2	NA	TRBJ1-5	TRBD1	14	CASSQGAESQPQHF	TGTGCCAGCAGCCAGGGGGCTGAATCTCAGCCCCAGCATTTT
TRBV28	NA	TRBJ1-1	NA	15	CASSLSVAGNTEAFF	TGTGCCAGCAGTTTATCCGTGGCGGGAAACACTGAAGCTTTCTTT
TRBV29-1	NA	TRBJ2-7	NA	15	CSVVVSDSQAYEQYF	TGCAGCGTTGTGGTATCGGACAGCCAAGCCTACGAGCAGTACTTC
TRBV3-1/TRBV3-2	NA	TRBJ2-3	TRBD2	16	CASSRYSGGATDTQYF	TGTGCCAGCAGCCGGTATAGCGGGGGGGCCACAGATACGCAGTATTTT
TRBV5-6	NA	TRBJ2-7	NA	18	CASSLGGTRRAGRYEQYF	TGTGCCAGCAGCTTGGGTGGAACGCGGAGGGCAGGAAGATACGAGCAGTACTTC
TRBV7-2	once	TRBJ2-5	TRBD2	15	CASSPTSGAQETQYF	TGTGCCAGCAGCCCGACTAGCGGGGCCCAAGAGACCCAGTACTTC
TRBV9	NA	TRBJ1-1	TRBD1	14	CASSVEGRGTEAFF	TGTGCCAGCAGCGTAGAAGGCAGGGGGACTGAAGCTTTCTTT
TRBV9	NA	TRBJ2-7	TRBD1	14	CASSAPGQGREQYF	TGTGCCAGCAGCGCCCCGGGACAGGGTCGGGAGCAGTACTTC
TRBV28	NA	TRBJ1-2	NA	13	CASSLRSLGRYTF	TGTGCCAGCAGTTTGAGATCTCTTGGGCGCTACACCTTC
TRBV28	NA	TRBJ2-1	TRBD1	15	CASSLPTGGYNEQFF	TGTGCCAGCAGTTTACCCACAGGGGGCTACAATGAGCAGTTCTTC
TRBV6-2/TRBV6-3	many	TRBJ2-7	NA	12	CASSYTSYEQYF	TGTGCCAGCAGTTACACTAGTTACGAGCAGTACTTC
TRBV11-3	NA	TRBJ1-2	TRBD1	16	CASSSSRTGGDYGYTF	TGTGCCAGCAGCTCGAGCCGGACAGGGGGAGACTATGGCTACACCTTC
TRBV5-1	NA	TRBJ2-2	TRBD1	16	CASSLTGTGFTGELFF	TGCGCCAGCAGCCTAACCGGGACAGGGTTCACCGGGGAGCTGTTTTTT
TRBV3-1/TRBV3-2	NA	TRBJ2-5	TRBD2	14	CASSQIAGVETQYF	TGTGCCAGCAGCCAAATAGCGGGAGTAGAGACCCAGTACTTC